This TCR beta chain was documented in a study of patients and donors after allogeneic stem cell transplantation. CDR3 length: 15 amino acids. Germline CDR1 and CDR2: SGHRS and YFSETQ. V shed 2 bases and J shed 0 bases, with 9 bases lying between them. This clonotype was found a few times. MiXCR, run by TCRdb on the RT-PCR reads, gives a single entry per CDR3 protein. The data contain approximately 150,000 distinct CDR3 sequences, about a third of them singletons. Source material: blood, either unsorted or a sorted T cell fraction (not recorded which). This sequence joins TRBV5-1 and TRBJ1-3, with D tentatively TRBD1 (6 bases). This TCR derives from a human donor who was either an allogeneic HSCT recipient or a stem cell or donor lymphocyte infusion donor (not recorded which). It is not recorded whose cells these are; they may come from a transplant donor. CDR3 DNA: TGCGCCAGCAGCTTTCAGGGGAGCTCTGGAAACACCATATATTTT. This translates into CASSFQGSSGNTIYF.